What follows are 5 T cell receptor beta chains derived from one specimen sequenced in a study of blood T cell repertoires in COVID-19. The data were produced by immunoSEQ multiplex PCR, yet TCRdb's version contains in-frame clones alone and is incomplete. Of about 40,000 clones listed, approximately 75% are singletons. The material sequenced was peripheral blood. The receptors originated from a human donor in a cohort sampled during active or convalescent COVID-19. The donor label of this sample is uncertain.

The rearrangement uses TRBV6-5 and TRBJ2-7; a possible D gene is TRBD1 (7 bases). Germline CDR1 reads MNHEY; CDR2 reads SVGAGI. Between the trimmed V and J ends, which lost 5 bases and 3 bases, there was a span of 14 bases. This CDR3 region has 14 residues. The CDR3 region is CASSTDREVYEQYF. CDR3 in DNA: TGTGCCAGCAGTACTGACAGGGAGGTCTACGAGCAGTACTTC.

The rearrangement joins TRBV30 to TRBJ2-7; tentatively, D is TRBD1 (5 bases). Deletions cut 6 bases from V and 2 bases from J, with 11 bases between. The CDR3 covers 12 residues. Germline CDR1 reads GTSNPN; CDR2 reads SVGIG (reference sequence). CDR3 loop: CACHRTPYEQYF. In DNA, the CDR3 is TGTGCCTGCCACAGGACGCCCTACGAGCAGTACTTC. The entire variable domain, with the rest obtained from reference TRBV30 and TRBJ2-7, is as follows: SQTIHQWPATLVQPVGSPLSLECTVEGTSNPNLYWYRQAAGRGLQLLFYSVGIGQISSEVPQNLSASRPQDRQFILSSKKLLLSDSGFYLCACHRTPYEQYFGPGTRLTVT.

This sequence joins TRBV6-2 or TRBV6-3 and TRBJ1-5, with a weak D call TRBD1 (5 bases). The CDR3 loop spans 12 amino acids. V was shortened by 2 bases and J by 11 bases, with 10 bases between the two germline ends. CDR1 is MNHEY, CDR2 SVGEGT, per germline. In DNA, the CDR3 is TGTGCCAGCAGTTACGGGCAGACAGCCCAGCATTTT. Translated, it gives CASSYGQTAQHF.

The chain carries TRBV6-6 and TRBJ1-1; perhaps TRBD1 as D (5 bases). This CDR3 is built from 16 residues. CDR1 and CDR2 (germline): MNHNY, SVGAGI (reference sequence). The ends were cut back, 5 bases at V and 5 bases at J, with 21 bases in the middle. CDR3 loop: CASSPSSGREWTEAFF. The CDR3 coding sequence is TGTGCCAGCAGTCCCTCCTCAGGGCGGGAGTGGACTGAAGCTTTCTTT.

Only one count was recorded for this clone. The CDR3 nucleotides are TGCGCCAGCAGCCATGCTACCACCAGGGTCGGGACTGAAGCTTTCTTT. It translates to CASSHATTRVGTEAFF. This sequence joins TRBV4-3 and TRBJ1-1, with D possibly matching TRBD1 (5 bases). V was cut by 3 bases and J by 5 bases, with 19 bases left in between. CDR1 and CDR2 from the germline V gene are LGHNA and YSLEER. The CDR3 is 16 residues long.